A single sample is the source of the 27 T cell receptor beta chains below, sequenced in a study of OX40 agonist ivuxolimab in advanced cancers. The protocol was immunoSEQ multiplex PCR, while the TCRdb copy is restricted to in-frame clones and leaves out a portion. The repertoire holds fewer than 100,000 clones, with about 86% as singletons. This specimen was CD4+ or CD8+ T cells sorted from blood, taken in a trial of the OX40 agonist ivuxolimab. These TCRs come from an adult with an advanced solid tumor such as melanoma, head and neck, liver or kidney cancer.

The table lists this clone with a few counts. The chain joins TRBV7-9 to TRBJ1-2; no reliable D call. This CDR3 has 12 amino acids. V lost 8 bases and J lost 4, with 11 bases in between. The germline gives CDR1 SEHNR, CDR2 FQNEAQ (reference sequence). CDR3 nucleotide sequence: TGTGCCAGCCAGTCCCCCTTCTATGGCTACACCTTC. This gives the protein CASQSPFYGYTF.

V usage is TRBV11-3 and J usage is TRBJ2-3, with TRBD1 as a possible D gene (6 bases). Trimming removed 7 bases from V and 3 bases from J, with 14 bases in between. Germline CDR1 is SGHNT and CDR2 is YENEEA. CDR3 length: 14 amino acids. CDR3 sequence reads: CASKQGSRTDTQYF. The CDR3 DNA follows: TGTGCCAGCAAACAGGGTAGTAGGACAGATACGCAGTATTTT.

The chain combines TRBV7-2 with TRBJ1-3; D perhaps matches TRBD1 (5 bases). CDR1 and CDR2 (germline): SGHTA, FQGNSA. The length of the CDR3 is 16 residues. Trimming stripped 3 bases from V and 0 bases from J, with 12 bases between. CDR3 DNA: TGTGCCAGCAGCTTGGGGCTCAACCCCTCTGGAAACACCATATATTTT. This codes for CASSLGLNPSGNTIYF.

This CDR3 reads CAISVRPKETQYF. As DNA, the CDR3 is TGTGCCATCAGTGTCCGTCCGAAAGAGACCCAGTACTTC. The J gene is TRBJ2-5, the V gene TRBV10-3; D ambiguous. The germline V and J ends were trimmed by 4 bases and 3 bases, with 9 bases remaining between them. Germline CDR1 reads ENHRY; CDR2 reads SYGVKD. The CDR3 has 13 amino acids.

This clone was recorded a few times. The DNA for the CDR3 is TGTGCCAGCAGCTTGGGGGCTAATGGGGGCACAGATACGCAGTATTTT. Its protein product is CASSLGANGGTDTQYF. This chain links TRBV5-5 with TRBJ2-3; D ambiguous. Trimming pared 0 bases from V and 1 base from J, leaving 12 bases between. CDR1 and CDR2 (germline): SGHKS, YYEKEE (reference sequence). CDR3 length equals 16 residues.

The rearrangement links TRBV27 to TRBJ2-1; D remains unclear. This CDR3 comprises 11 residues. Trimming cost V 5 bases and J 3 bases, with 2 bases left between them. CDR1 is MNHEY and CDR2 is SMNVEV in the germline V gene (reference sequence). The CDR3 here is CASSLYNEQFF. CDR3 coding DNA: TGTGCCAGCAGTCTCTACAATGAGCAGTTCTTC.

The rearrangement joins TRBV6-1 to TRBJ2-5; 11 bases match TRBD2. The V segment lost 4 bases and the J segment 2 bases; nucleotides outside the gene matches: 6. This CDR3 is built from 16 residues. CDR1 and CDR2 from the germline V gene are MNHNS and SASEGT. CDR3 protein: CASSVRLAGGQETQYF. DNA for the CDR3: TGTGCCAGCAGTGTTCGCCTAGCGGGGGGACAAGAGACCCAGTACTTC.

This clone was seen only a few times. The CDR3 coding sequence is TGTGCCAGCAGCTTAGAGCCGGCTTCACCCCTCCACTTT. This translates into CASSLEPASPLHF. This rearrangement joins TRBV11-2 to TRBJ1-6; no firm D call. Trimming left V 0 bases short and J 9 bases short, with 6 bases between. Germline V gene sequence: CDR1 SGHAT, CDR2 FQNNGV. The CDR3 consists of 13 residues. Filled out from reference TRBV11-2 and TRBJ1-6, the complete variable domain reads EAGVAQSPRYKIIEKRQSVAFWCNPISGHATLYWYQQILGQGPKLLIQFQNNGVVDDSQLPKDRFSAERLKGVDSTLKIQPAKLEDSAVYLCASSLEPASPLHFGNGTRLTVT.

The chain employs TRBV28 and TRBJ1-6, with a weak D call TRBD1 (6 bases). CDR1 is MDHEN and CDR2 is SYDVKM in the germline V gene. This CDR3 comprises 14 residues. The germline V and J ends were trimmed by 10 bases and 5 bases, with 15 bases remaining between them. CDR3 amino acids: CATPTGGHNSPLHF. The DNA of the CDR3 is TGTGCCACCCCAACGGGGGGGCATAATTCACCCCTCCACTTT.

The CDR3 loop reads CASSEVGSNYGYTF. The CDR3 DNA reads as TGTGCCAGCAGTGAAGTGGGTTCTAACTATGGCTACACCTTC. This chain uses TRBV6-1 with TRBJ1-2, with no clear D. In germline, CDR1 is MNHNS, CDR2 SASEGT. V was clipped by 1 base and J by 0 bases, with 6 bases between them. CDR3 length: 14 residues.

This chain links TRBV7-2 with TRBJ1-3; weak D call: TRBD1 (5 bases). Germline CDR1 reads SGHTA; CDR2 reads FQGNSA. With 5 bases removed from V and 2 bases from J, the gap between germline ends came to 13 bases. The CDR3 totals 15 residues. The DNA for the CDR3 is TGTGCCAGCAGCAACCCAGGGTTCACTGGAAACACCATATATTTT. It translates to CASSNPGFTGNTIYF. Drawing the rest from reference TRBV7-2 and TRBJ1-3, the complete variable domain is GAGVSQSPSNKVTEKGKDVELRCDPISGHTALYWYRQSLGQGLEFLIYFQGNSAPDKSGLPSDRFSAERTGGSVSTLTIQRTQQEDSAVYLCASSNPGFTGNTIYFGEGSWLTVV.

This chain uses TRBV7-9 with TRBJ1-5; D might be TRBD1 (5 bases). Trimming removed 3 bases at V and 6 bases at J, with 9 bases between. The CDR3 has 13 residues. CDR1 and CDR2 from the germline V gene are SEHNR and FQNEAQ (reference sequence). The CDR3 reads CASSFVGGQPQHF. CDR3 bases: TGTGCCAGCAGCTTCGTCGGGGGTCAGCCCCAGCATTTT.

The chain uses TRBV11-2 and TRBJ2-1; D possibly corresponds to TRBD2 (5 bases). The CDR3 is 12 residues long. The ends were cut back, 5 bases at V and 9 bases at J, with 11 bases in the middle. CDR1 and CDR2 from the germline V gene are SGHAT and FQNNGV. The DNA of the CDR3 is TGTGCCAGCAGCCCAGTTGCGGGTGAGCAGTTCTTC. It is translated as CASSPVAGEQFF.

DNA for the CDR3: TGTGCCAGCAGCTTGCTAGGGGGGTTGGAGACCCAGTACTTC. Translated: CASSLLGGLETQYF. This chain uses TRBV11-2 with TRBJ2-5; perhaps D is TRBD1 or TRBD2 (6 bases each). The CDR3 runs to 14 residues. The ends were cut back, 3 bases at V and 5 bases at J, with 13 bases in the middle. The germline V gene has CDR1 SGHAT and CDR2 FQNNGV.

The rearrangement uses TRBV5-1 and TRBJ1-1, with 7 bases lining up with TRBD1. J was trimmed by 8 bases and V by 7 bases; bases with no gene match: 11. This CDR3 comprises 13 residues. Germline-derived CDR1 and CDR2 are SGHRS and YFSETQ. CDR3 sequence reads: CASHPGGKPEAFF. CDR3 coding DNA: TGCGCCAGCCATCCAGGGGGGAAACCCGAAGCTTTCTTT.

This chain connects TRBV5-1 to TRBJ2-1; the D gene is possibly TRBD2 (7 bases). This CDR3 is 14 amino acids long. Germline lookup yields CDR1 SGHRS and CDR2 YFSETQ. V shed 9 bases and J shed 7 bases, with 20 bases lying between them. In DNA, the CDR3 is TGCGCCACCGGTAGGGGGGGCGAAGGGAATGAGCAGTTCTTC. This encodes CATGRGGEGNEQFF.

The chain recombines TRBV12-2 with TRBJ2-2; TRBD1 reflects the table's D call only, with no check against the DNA. TRBV12-2 is termed a pseudogene. CDR3 length: 16 amino acids. CDR3 nucleotides: TGTGCAAGTCGCTTCGTTACCACAGTCAACACCGGGGAGCTGTTTTTT. Residues: CASRFVTTVNTGELFF.

In its sample, this clone was seen once. The V call is TRBV10-2, the J call TRBJ2-5; 11 bases agree with TRBD1. V was pared by 7 bases and J by 5 bases, with 9 bases of the junction left unmatched. The germline CDR1 and CDR2 sequences are WSHSY and SAAADI. CDR3 length: 15 amino acids. The CDR3 loop is CASNLGQGVGETQYF. In DNA form, the CDR3 reads TGCGCCAGCAATTTGGGACAGGGGGTGGGCGAGACCCAGTACTTC.

The genes are TRBV7-3 and TRBJ2-1, with no clear D. This CDR3 has 13 amino acids. CDR1 is SGHTA and CDR2 is FQGTGA in the germline V gene. Trimming took off 5 bases at V and 5 bases at J, with 10 bases between the two ends. DNA of the CDR3: TGTGCCAGCAGCCCCTCGAGCGACAATGAGCAGTTCTTC. It encodes CASSPSSDNEQFF.

J is TRBJ1-3 and V is TRBV6-5; no clear D gene. This CDR3 is built from 15 residues. V lost 4 bases and J lost 0, with 10 bases in between. Germline V gives CDR1 MNHEY, CDR2 SVGAGI. The CDR3 DNA is TGTGCCAGCAGTTCCCGAGTGGACTCTGGAAACACCATATATTTT. Encoded protein: CASSSRVDSGNTIYF.

The V and J genes are TRBV25-1 and TRBJ2-6; TRBD1 or TRBD2 may be the D gene (6 bases each). This CDR3 has 18 residues. Looked up from germline, CDR1 is MGHDK and CDR2 is SYGVNS. The germline V and J ends were trimmed by 9 bases and 2 bases, with 23 bases remaining between them. The CDR3 DNA reads as TGTGCCAGTAACGGGCAAGCAGGGGAGGTGGCTGGGGCCAACGTCCTGACTTTC. Amino acid sequence: CASNGQAGEVAGANVLTF.

The rearrangement links TRBV28 to TRBJ2-7, with 7 bases fitting TRBD1. This CDR3 region has 11 residues. V lost 10 bases, J lost 7 bases, and 7 bases stayed unmatched. CDR1 and CDR2 from the germline V gene are MDHEN and SYDVKM. For the CDR3, the DNA is TGTGCCATCTTGACGGACAGGGAGCAGTACTTC. Translated, it gives CAILTDREQYF.

V gene TRBV19 combines with J gene TRBJ1-5; tentatively, D is TRBD1 (5 bases). Trimming took 5 bases from V and 0 from J, leaving 23 bases between them. CDR3 size: 19 residues. Germline V gene lookup returns CDR1 LNHDA and CDR2 SQIVND (reference sequence). The CDR3 DNA reads TGTGCCAGTAGTCCCCGCCGGGCAGGGACGAGATATAGCAATCAGCCCCAGCATTTT. It encodes CASSPRRAGTRYSNQPQHF.

The rearrangement joins TRBV2 to TRBJ1-3; the match to TRBD1 covers 7 bases. This CDR3 region has 16 residues. CDR1 is SNHLY and CDR2 is FYNNEI in the germline V gene. With 4 bases clipped from V and 4 bases from J, the junction kept 10 bases outside the gene matches. The CDR3 coding sequence is TGTGCCAGCAGTGGAGCGGGACAGAGGCGCGGAAACACCATATATTTT. Residues: CASSGAGQRRGNTIYF.

The V and J genes are TRBV5-4 and TRBJ1-1; D possibly corresponds to TRBD1 (5 bases). Trimming took off 4 bases at V and 2 bases at J, with 21 bases between the two ends. The CDR3 consists of 17 residues. CDR1 and CDR2 (germline): SGHNT, YYREEE (reference sequence). The DNA of the CDR3 is TGTGCCAGCAGCCAAGACCGCCCACCGGGGCTAAACACTGAAGCTTTCTTT. Amino acids: CASSQDRPPGLNTEAFF.

The genes are TRBV19 and TRBJ1-2; D gene uncertain. Germline V CDR1 and CDR2: LNHDA, SQIVND (reference sequence). The CDR3 is 13 residues long. The V and J ends lost 1 base and 5 bases respectively, with 8 bases between them. CDR3 DNA: TGTGCCAGTAGTATAGGGGGTCGATATGGCTACACCTTC. Protein product: CASSIGGRYGYTF.

The V gene is TRBV7-3, the J gene TRBJ1-1; possibly TRBD1 for D (6 bases). In germline, CDR1 is SGHTA, CDR2 FQGTGA. V dropped 3 bases and J dropped 5 bases, with 10 bases sitting between them. The CDR3 has 13 amino acids. CDR3 loop: CASSFGTNTEAFF. As DNA, the CDR3 is TGTGCCAGCAGCTTTGGGACAAATACTGAAGCTTTCTTT.